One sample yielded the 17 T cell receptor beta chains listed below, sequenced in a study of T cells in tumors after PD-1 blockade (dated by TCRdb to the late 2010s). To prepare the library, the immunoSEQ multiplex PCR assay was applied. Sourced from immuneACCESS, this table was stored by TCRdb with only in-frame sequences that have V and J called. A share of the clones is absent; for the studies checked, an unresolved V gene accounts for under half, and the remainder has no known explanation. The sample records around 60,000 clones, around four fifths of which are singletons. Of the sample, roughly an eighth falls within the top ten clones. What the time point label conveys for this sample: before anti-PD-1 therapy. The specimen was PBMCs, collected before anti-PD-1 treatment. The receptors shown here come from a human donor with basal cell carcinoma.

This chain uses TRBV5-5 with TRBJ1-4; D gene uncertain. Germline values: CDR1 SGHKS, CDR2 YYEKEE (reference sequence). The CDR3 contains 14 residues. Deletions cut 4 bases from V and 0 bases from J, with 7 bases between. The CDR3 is CASSPSATNEKLFF. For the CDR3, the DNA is TGTGCCAGCAGCCCCAGTGCAACTAATGAAAAACTGTTTTTT.

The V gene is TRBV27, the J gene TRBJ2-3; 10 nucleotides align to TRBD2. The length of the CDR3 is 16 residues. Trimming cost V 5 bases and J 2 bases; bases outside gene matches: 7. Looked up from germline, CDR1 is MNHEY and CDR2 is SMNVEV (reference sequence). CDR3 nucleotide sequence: TGTGCCAGCAGTCCCGGGACTAGCGCCCTCACAGATACGCAGTATTTT. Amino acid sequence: CASSPGTSALTDTQYF.

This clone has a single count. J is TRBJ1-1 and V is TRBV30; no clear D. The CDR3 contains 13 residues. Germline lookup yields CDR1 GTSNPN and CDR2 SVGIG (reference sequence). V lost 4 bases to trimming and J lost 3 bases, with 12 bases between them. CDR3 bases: TGTGCCTGGATATCGCGAGGCTACACTGAAGCTTTCTTT. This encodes CAWISRGYTEAFF.

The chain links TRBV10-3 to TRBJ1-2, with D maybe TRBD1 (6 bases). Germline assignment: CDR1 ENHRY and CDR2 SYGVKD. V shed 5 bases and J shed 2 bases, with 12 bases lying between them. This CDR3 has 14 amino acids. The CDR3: CAISPEGVNYGYTF. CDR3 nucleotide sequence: TGTGCCATCAGTCCTGAGGGGGTGAACTATGGCTACACCTTC.

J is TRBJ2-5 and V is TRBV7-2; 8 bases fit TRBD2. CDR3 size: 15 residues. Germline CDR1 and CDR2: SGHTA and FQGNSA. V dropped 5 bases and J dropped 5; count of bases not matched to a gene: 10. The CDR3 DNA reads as TGTGCCAGCAGCCCCCCCGGAGCGGGGGTGGAGACCCAGTACTTC. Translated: CASSPPGAGVETQYF.

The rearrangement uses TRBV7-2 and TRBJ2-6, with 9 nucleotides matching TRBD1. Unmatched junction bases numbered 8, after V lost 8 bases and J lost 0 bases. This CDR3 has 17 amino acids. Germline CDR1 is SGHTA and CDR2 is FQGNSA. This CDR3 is CASHPGQGLSGANVLTF. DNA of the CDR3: TGTGCCAGCCACCCGGGACAGGGACTCTCTGGGGCCAACGTCCTGACTTTC.

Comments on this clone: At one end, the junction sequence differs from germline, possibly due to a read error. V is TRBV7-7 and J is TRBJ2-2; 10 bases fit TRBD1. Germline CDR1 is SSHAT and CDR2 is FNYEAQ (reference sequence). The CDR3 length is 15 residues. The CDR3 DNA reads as TGTGCTAGCAGCTTGGGACAGGGGACCACCGGGGAGCTGTTTTTT. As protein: CASSLGQGTTGELFF.

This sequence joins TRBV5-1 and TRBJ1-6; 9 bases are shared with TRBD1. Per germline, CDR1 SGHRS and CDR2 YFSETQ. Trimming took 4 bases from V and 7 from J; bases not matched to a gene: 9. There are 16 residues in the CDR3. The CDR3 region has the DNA TGCGCCAGCAGCCCGGGACAGGGAGGGAGAAATTCACCCCTCCACTTT. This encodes CASSPGQGGRNSPLHF. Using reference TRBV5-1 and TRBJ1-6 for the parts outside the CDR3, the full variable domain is KAGVTQTPRYLIKTRGQQVTLSCSPISGHRSVSWYQQTPGQGLQFLFEYFSETQRNKGNFPGRFSGRQFSNSRSEMNVSTLELGDSALYLCASSPGQGGRNSPLHFGNGTRLTVT.

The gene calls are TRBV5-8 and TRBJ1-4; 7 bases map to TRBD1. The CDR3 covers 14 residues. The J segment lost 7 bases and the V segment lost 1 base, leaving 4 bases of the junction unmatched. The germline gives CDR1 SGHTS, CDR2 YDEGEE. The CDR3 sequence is CASSLLQGSEKLFF. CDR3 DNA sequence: TGTGCCAGCAGCTTGCTACAGGGGTCTGAAAAACTGTTTTTT.

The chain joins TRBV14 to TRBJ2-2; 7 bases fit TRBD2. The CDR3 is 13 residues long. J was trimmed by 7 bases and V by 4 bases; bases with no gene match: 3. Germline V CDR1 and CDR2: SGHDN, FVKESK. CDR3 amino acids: CASSLGEGGELFF. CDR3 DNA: TGTGCCAGCAGCCTCGGGGAGGGCGGGGAGCTGTTTTTT.

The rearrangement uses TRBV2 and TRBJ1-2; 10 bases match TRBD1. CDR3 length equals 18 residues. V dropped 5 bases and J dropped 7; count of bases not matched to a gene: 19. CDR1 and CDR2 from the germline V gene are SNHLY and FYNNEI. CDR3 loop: CASSFTIVPGQGTGGYTF. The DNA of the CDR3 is TGTGCCAGCAGTTTTACAATTGTCCCGGGACAGGGGACGGGTGGCTACACCTTC.

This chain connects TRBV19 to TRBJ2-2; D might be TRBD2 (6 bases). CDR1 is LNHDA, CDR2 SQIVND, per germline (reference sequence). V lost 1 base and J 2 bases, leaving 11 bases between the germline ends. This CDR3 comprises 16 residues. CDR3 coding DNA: TGTGCCAGTAGTATAGGGAGGGGACCTAACACCGGGGAGCTGTTTTTT. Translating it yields CASSIGRGPNTGELFF.

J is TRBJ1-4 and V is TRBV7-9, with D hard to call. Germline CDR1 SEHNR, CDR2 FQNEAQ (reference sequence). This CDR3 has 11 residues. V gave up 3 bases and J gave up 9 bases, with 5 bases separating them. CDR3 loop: CASSLGQKLFF. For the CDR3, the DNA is TGTGCCAGCAGCTTGGGCCAAAAACTGTTTTTT.

For the CDR3, the DNA is TGTGCCAGTAAAGCAGGGACGAATGCTAACTATGGCTACACCTTC. As protein: CASKAGTNANYGYTF. The V gene is TRBV19, the J gene TRBJ1-2; tentatively, D is TRBD1 (5 bases). This CDR3 has 15 amino acids. Germline V gene data show CDR1 as LNHDA and CDR2 as SQIVND (reference sequence). The V and J ends lost 7 bases and 0 bases respectively, with 15 bases between them.

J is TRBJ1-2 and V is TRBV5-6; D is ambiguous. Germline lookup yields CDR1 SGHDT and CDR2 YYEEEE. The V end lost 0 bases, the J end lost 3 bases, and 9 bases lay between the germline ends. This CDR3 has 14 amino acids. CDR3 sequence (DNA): TGTGCCAGCAGCTTGGCACAGCCTCACTATGGCTACACCTTC. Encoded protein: CASSLAQPHYGYTF.

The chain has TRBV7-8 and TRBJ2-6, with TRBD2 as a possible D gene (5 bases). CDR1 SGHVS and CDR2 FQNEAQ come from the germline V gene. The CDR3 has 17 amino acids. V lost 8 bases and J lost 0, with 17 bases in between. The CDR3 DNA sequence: TGTGCCAGCTTACGGGGTGGTCGGCCCTCTGGGGCCAACGTCCTGACTTTC. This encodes CASLRGGRPSGANVLTF.

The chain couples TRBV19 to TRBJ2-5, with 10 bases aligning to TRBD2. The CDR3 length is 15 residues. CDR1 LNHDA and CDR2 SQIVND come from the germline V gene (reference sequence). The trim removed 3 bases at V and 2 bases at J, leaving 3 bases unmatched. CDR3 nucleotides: TGTGCCAGTAGTATGAGGACTAGCGGACAAGAGACCCAGTACTTC. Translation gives CASSMRTSGQETQYF.